Below, one T cell receptor beta chain is given with its context. The data were produced by immunoSEQ multiplex PCR, yet TCRdb's version contains in-frame clones alone and is incomplete. This table holds about 84,000 clones, roughly 88% found once. V was clipped by 5 bases and J by 6 bases; unmatched bases: 11. CDR1 and CDR2 from the germline V gene are SGHAT and FQNNGV. The CDR3 has 16 amino acids. This sample stems from a study of T cell responses to AZD1222 COVID-19 vaccine. The source material was peripheral blood, sampled 28 days after the second AZD1222 dose. V is TRBV11-2 and J is TRBJ1-4; TRBD1 matches 8 bases. The sequence was collected from an adult who received the AZD1222 COVID-19 vaccine. CDR3 sequence (DNA): TGTGCCAGCAGCCCCTTTTTGCGGACAGGGTATGAAAAACTGTTTTTT. Protein product: CASSPFLRTGYEKLFF.